This TCR beta chain was sequenced for a study of blood T cells in healthy people across ages. This clonotype was seen a handful of times. Alongside a J-beta primer mix, a sample-barcoded 5' primer served in a second PCR lasting about 7 to 12 cycles. TCRdb re-called the 5' RACE reads with MiXCR, one entry per CDR3 protein. The table shows around 1,600,000 distinct CDR3 sequences, with under 55% occurring only once. In germline, CDR1 is LGHNT, CDR2 FRNRAP. CDR3 length: 17 amino acids. V dropped 0 bases and J dropped 1 base, with 16 bases sitting between them. The source is a woman aged 18 to 35 in good health. The chain links TRBV12-5 to TRBJ2-7; D uncertain. Material for sequencing was blood. The CDR3 is CASGLVIYEVGSYEQYF. The CDR3 DNA follows: TGTGCTAGTGGTTTGGTCATATACGAAGTAGGGTCCTACGAGCAGTACTTC.